This T cell receptor (beta chain) is from a study of early T cells in non-severe SARS-CoV-2 infection. TCRdb fed the 5' RACE reads into MiXCR, producing one record per CDR3 protein. The data show more than 65,000 distinct CDR3 sequences, with 12% seen just once and roughly 1.3% held by the top ten. This clonotype was seen at least ten times. The receptor's source is an adult who was a healthcare worker with PCR-confirmed SARS-CoV-2 infection or an uninfected control (not recorded which). Sequencing used whole blood.

The CDR3 loop reads CASSSQTGLNQPQHF. The CDR3 DNA follows: TGTGCCAGCAGTTCTCAGACAGGCCTCAATCAGCCCCAGCATTTT. The chain recombines TRBV27 with TRBJ1-5, with a tentative D call TRBD1 (6 bases). Trimming left V 4 bases short and J 3 bases short, with 13 bases between. Looked up from germline, CDR1 is MNHEY and CDR2 is SMNVEV (reference sequence). This CDR3 is 15 amino acids long.